This T cell receptor beta chain was found in a study of identical twins. V lost 0 bases and J 1 base, leaving 15 bases between the germline ends. The CDR3 spans 17 residues. Germline V lookup: CDR1 KGHSY, CDR2 FQNENV. Template switching added a universal primer site; cDNA carried unique molecular identifiers. A single record per CDR3 protein comes from TCRdb applying MiXCR to the 5' RACE reads. The top ten hold around 1.6% of the sample, which has 750,000 to 950,000 distinct CDR3 sequences, around 12% seen once. These same data were also listed under a study on yellow fever vaccine responses in identical twins.

This chain uses TRBV16 with TRBJ1-2; D is perhaps TRBD1 (5 bases). Sequences were obtained from PBMCs. The TCR sequence derives from a woman aged 18-29 years in good health. CDR3 amino acids: CASSQSTALLLNYGYTF. The DNA for the CDR3 is TGTGCCAGCAGCCAATCGACAGCCCTACTCCTTAACTATGGCTACACCTTC. Filled out from reference TRBV16 and TRBJ1-2, the complete variable domain reads GEEVAQTPKHLVRGEGQKAKLYCAPIKGHSYVFWYQQVLKNEFKFLISFQNENVFDETGMPKERFSAKCLPNSPCSLEIQATKLEDSAVYFCASSQSTALLLNYGYTFGSGTRLTVV.